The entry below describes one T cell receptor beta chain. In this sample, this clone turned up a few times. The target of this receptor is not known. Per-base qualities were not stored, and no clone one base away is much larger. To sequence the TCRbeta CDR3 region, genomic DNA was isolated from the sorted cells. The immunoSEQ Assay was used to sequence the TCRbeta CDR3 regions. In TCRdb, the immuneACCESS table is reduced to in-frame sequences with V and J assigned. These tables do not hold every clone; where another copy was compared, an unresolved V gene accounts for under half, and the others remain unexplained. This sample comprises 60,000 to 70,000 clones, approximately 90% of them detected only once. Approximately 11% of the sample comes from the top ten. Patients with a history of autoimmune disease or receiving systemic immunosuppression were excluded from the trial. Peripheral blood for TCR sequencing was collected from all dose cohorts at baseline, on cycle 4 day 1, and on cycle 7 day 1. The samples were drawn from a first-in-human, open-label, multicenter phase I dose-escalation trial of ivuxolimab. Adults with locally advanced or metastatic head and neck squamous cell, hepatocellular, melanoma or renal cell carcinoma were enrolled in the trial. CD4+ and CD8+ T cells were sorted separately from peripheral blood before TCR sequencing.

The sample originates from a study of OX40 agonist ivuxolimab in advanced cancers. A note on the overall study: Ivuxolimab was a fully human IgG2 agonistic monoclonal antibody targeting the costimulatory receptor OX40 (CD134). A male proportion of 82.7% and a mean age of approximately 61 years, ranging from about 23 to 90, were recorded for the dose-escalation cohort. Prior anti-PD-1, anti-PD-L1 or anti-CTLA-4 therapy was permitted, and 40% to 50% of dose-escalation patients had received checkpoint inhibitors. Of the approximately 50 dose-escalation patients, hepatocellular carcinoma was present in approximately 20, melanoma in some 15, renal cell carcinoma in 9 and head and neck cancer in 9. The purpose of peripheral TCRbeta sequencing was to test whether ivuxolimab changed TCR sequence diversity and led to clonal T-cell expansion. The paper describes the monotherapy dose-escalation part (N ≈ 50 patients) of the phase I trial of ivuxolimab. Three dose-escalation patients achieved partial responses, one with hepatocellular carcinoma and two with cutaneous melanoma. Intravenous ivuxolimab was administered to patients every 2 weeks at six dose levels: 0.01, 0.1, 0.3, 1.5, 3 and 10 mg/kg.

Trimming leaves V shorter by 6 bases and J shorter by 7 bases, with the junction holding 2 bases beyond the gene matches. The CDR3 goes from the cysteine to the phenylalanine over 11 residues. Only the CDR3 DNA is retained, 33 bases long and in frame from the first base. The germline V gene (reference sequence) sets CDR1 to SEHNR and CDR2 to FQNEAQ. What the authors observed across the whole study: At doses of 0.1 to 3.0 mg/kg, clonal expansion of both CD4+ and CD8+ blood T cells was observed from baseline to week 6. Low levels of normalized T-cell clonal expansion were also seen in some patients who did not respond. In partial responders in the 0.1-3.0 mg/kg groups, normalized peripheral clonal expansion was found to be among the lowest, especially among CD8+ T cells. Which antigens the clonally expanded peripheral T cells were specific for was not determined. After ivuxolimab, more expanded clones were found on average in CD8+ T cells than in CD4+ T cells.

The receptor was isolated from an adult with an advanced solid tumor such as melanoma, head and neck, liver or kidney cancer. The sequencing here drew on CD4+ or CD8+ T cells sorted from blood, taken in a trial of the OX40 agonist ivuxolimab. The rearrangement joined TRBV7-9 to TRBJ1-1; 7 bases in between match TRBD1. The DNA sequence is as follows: TGTGCCAGCAGGGGACAGATTGAAGCTTTCTTT. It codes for CASRGQIEAFF.